Listed below are T cell receptor beta chains from one sample, sequenced in a study of cytomegalovirus exposure and HLA in healthy donors. This table comes from immunoSEQ multiplex PCR, and its TCRdb copy is limited to in-frame clones, with some not included. This sample contains approximately 100,000 clones. The sample consisted of PBMCs. The receptor source for this set is a man aged 45-65 years in good health and CMV-seronegative. The conserved cysteine and the conserved F or W are not part of the CDR3 here.

TRBV20-1,TRBJ2-7,SANREYEQY
TRBV18,TRBJ1-1,ASSPPQGIGTEAF
TRBV19,TRBJ2-2,ASSTATTVNTGELF
TRBV11-2,TRBJ1-1,ASSFFSSAEGEAF
TRBV7-2,TRBJ1-4,ASSYDRGRKLF
TRBV5-1,TRBJ1-4,ASSQEGTNEYNEKLF
TRBV5-1,TRBJ1-4,ASSLEGATNEKLF
TRBV9,TRBJ1-2,ASSAQGNYGYT
TRBV27,TRBJ2-7,ASSLNVAYEQY
TRBV15,TRBJ1-2,ATSSPSRGAGGYT
TRBV7-2,TRBJ2-3,ASSRASGGTDTQY
TRBV5-1,TRBJ2-3,ASSPTGSSTDTQY
TRBV9,TRBJ2-3,ASSAGTSGRVWEDTQY
TRBV2,TRBJ1-2,ASGGGPYGYT
TRBV29-1,TRBJ2-3,SVIAGGRGDTQY
TRBV7-2,TRBJ1-1,ASSPFGRGMSTEAF
TRBV11-2,TRBJ2-1,ASSSLYNEQF
TRBV28,TRBJ2-2,AVAGGTGELF